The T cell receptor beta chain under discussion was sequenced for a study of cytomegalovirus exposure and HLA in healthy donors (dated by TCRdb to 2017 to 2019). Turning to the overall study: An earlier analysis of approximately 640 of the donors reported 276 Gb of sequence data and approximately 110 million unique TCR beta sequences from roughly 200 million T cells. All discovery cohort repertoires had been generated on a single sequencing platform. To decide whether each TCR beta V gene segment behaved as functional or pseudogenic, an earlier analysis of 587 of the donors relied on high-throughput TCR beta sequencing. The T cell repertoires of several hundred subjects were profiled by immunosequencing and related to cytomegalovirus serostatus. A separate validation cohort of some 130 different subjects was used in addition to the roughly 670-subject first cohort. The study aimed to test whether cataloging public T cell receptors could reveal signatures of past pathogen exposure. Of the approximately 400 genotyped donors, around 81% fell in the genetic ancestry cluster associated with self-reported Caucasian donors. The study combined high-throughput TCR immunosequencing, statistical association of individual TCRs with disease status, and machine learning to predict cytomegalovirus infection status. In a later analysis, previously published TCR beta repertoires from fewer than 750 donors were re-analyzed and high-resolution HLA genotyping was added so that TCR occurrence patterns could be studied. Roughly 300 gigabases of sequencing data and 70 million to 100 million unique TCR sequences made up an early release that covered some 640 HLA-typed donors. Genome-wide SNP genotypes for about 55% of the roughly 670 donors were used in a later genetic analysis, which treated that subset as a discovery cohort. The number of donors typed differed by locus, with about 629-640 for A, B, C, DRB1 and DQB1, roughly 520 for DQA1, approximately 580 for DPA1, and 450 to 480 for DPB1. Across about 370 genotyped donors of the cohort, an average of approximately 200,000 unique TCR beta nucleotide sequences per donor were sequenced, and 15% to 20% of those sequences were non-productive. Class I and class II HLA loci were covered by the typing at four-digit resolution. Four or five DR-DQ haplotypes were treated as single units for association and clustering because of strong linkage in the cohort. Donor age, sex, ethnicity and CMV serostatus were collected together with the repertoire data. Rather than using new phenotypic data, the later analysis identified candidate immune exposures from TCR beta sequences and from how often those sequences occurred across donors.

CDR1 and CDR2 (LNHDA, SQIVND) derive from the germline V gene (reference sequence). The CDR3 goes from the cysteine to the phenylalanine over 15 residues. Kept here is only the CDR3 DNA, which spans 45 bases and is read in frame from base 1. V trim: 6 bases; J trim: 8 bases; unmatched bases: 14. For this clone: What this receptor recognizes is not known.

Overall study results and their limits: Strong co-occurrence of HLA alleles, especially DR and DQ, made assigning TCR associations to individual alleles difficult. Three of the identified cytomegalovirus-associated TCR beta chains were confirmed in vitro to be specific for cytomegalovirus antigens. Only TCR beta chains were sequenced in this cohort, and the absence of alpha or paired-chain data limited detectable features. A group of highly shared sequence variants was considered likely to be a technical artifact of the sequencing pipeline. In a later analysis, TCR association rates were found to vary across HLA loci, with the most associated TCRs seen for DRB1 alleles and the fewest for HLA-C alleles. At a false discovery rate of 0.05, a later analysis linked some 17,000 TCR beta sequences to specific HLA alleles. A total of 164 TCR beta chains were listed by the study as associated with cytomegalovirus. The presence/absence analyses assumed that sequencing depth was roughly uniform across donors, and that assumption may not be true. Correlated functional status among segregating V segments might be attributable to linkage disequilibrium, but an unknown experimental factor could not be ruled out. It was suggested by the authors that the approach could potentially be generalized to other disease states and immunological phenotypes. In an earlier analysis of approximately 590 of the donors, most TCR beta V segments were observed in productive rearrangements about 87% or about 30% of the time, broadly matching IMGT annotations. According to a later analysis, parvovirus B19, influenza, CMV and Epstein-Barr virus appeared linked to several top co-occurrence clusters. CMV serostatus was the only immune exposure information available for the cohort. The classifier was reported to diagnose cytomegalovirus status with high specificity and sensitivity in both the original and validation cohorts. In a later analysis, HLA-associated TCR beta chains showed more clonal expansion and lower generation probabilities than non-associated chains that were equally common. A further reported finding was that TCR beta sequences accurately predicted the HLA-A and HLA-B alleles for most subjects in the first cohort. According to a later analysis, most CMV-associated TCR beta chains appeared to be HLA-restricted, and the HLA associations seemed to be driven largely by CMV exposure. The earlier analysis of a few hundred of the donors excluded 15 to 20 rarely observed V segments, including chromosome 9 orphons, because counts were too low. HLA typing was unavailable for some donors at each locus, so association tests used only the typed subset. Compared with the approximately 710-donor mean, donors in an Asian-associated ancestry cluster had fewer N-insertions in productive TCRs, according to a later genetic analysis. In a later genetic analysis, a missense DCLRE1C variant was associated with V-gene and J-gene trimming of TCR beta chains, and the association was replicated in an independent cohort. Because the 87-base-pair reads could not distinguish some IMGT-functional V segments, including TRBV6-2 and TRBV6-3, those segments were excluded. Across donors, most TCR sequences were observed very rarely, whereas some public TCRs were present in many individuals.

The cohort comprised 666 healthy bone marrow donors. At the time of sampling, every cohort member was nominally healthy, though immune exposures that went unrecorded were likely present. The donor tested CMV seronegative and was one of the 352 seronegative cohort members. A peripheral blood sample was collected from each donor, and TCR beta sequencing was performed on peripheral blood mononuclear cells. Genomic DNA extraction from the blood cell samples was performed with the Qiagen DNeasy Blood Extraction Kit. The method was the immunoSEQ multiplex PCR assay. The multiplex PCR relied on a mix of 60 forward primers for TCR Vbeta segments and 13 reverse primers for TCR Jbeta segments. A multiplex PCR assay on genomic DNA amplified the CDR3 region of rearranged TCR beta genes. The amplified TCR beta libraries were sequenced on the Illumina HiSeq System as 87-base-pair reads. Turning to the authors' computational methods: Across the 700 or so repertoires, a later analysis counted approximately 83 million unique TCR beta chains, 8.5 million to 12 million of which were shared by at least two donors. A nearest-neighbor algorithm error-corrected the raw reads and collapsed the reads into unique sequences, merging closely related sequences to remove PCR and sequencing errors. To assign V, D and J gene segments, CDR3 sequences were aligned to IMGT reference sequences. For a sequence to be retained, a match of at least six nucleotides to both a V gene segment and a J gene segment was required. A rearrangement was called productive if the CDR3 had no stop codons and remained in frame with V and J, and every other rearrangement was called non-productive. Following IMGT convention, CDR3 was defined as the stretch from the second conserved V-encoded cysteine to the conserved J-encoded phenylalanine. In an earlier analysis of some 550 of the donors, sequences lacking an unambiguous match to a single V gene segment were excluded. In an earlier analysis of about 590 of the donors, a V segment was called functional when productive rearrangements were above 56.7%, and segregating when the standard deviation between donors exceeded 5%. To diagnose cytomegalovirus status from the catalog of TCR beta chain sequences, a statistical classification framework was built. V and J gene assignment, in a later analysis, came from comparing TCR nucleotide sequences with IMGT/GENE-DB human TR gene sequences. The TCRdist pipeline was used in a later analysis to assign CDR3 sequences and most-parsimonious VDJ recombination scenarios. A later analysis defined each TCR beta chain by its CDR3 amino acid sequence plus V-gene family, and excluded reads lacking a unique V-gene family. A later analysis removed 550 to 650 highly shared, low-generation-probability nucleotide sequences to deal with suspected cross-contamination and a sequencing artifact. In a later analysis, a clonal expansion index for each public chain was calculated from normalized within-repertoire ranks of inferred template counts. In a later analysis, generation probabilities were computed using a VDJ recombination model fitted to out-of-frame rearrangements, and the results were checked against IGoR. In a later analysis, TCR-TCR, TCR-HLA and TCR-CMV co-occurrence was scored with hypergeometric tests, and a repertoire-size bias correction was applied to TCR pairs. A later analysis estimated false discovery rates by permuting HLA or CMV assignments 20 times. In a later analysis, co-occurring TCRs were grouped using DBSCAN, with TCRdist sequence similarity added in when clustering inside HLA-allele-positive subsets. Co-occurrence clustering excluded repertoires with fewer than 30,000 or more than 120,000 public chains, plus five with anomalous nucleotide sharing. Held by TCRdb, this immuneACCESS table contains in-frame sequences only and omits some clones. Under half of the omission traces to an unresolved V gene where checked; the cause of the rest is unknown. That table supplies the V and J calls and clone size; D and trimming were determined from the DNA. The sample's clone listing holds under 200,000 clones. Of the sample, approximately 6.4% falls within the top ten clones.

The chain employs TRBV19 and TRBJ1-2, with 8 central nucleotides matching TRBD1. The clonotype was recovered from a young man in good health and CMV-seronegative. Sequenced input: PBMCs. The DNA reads TGTGCCAGTAGACAACAGGGGGTGGTCTCAGGAGGCTACACCTTC. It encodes CASRQQGVVSGGYTF.